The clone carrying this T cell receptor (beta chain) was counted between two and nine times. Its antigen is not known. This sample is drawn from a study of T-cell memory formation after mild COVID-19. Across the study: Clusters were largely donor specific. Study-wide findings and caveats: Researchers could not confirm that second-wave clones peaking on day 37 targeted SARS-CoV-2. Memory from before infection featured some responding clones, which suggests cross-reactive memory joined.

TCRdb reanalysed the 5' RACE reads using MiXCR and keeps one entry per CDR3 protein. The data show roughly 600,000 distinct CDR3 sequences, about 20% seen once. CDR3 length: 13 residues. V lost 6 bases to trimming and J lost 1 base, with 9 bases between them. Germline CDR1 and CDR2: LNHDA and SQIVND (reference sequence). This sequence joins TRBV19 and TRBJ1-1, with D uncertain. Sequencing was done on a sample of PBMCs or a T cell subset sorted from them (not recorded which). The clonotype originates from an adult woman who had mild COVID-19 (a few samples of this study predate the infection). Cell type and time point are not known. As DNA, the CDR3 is TGTGCCAGTAGACGACGGCCGAACACTGAAGCTTTCTTT. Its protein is CASRRRPNTEAFF.